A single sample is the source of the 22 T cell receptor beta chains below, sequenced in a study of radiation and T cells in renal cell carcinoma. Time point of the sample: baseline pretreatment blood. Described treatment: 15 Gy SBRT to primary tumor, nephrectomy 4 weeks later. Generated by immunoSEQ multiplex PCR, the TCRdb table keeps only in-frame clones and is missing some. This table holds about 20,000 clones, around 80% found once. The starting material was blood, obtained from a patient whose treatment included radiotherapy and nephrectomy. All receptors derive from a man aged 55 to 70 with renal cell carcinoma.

CDR3 amino acids: CAISEPWTSRGLAGVVHEQFF. The CDR3 nucleotides are TGTGCCATCAGTGAACCATGGACATCCCGCGGTCTAGCGGGAGTCGTCCATGAGCAGTTCTTC. The rearrangement joins TRBV10-3 to TRBJ2-1; 10 positions match TRBD2. The CDR3 is 21 amino acids. The ends lost 3 bases at V and 8 bases at J; junction bases unmatched: 25. CDR1 is ENHRY, CDR2 SYGVKD, per germline.

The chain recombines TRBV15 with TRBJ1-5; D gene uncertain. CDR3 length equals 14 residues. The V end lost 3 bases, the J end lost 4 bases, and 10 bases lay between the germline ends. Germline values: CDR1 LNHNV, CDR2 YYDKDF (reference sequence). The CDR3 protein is CATSRSAINQPQHF. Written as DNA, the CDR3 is TGTGCCACCAGCAGGTCGGCTATAAATCAGCCCCAGCATTTT.

CDR3 DNA sequence: TGCGCCAGCAGCTTGGGAGGGCTCGCTAACTATGGCTACACCTTC. Residues: CASSLGGLANYGYTF. V usage is TRBV5-1 and J usage is TRBJ1-2; D unresolved. Germline CDR1 is SGHRS and CDR2 is YFSETQ. Trimming took off 0 bases at V and 0 bases at J, with 9 bases between the two ends. CDR3 size: 15 residues.

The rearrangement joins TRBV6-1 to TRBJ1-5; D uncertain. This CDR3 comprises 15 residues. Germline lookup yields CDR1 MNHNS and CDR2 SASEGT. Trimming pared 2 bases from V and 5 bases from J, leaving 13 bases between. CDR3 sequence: CASSESGVIYQPQHF. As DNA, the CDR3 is TGTGCCAGCAGTGAAAGTGGGGTCATTTATCAGCCCCAGCATTTT.

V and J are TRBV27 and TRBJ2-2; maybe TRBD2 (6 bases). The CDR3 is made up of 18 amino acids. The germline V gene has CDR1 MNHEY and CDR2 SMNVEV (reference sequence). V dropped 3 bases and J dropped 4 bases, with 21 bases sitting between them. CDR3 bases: TGTGCCAGCAGTTTCCTCGCGGGGCGGGGATTAGTCACCGGGGAGCTGTTTTTT. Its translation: CASSFLAGRGLVTGELFF.

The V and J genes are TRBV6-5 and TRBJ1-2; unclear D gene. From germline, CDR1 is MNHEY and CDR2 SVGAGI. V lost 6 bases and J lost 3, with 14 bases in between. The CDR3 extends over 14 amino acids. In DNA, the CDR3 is TGTGCCAGCAGACTTGGCCCGCGGCACTATGGCTACACCTTC. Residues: CASRLGPRHYGYTF.

The CDR3: CASSRGGTNTEAFF. As DNA, the CDR3 is TGTGCCAGCAGCCGGGGAGGCACGAACACTGAAGCTTTCTTT. The chain combines TRBV5-4 with TRBJ1-1; D gene uncertain. The V end was cut by 4 bases, the J end by 1 base, with 11 bases between. The CDR3 is 14 amino acids. CDR1 and CDR2 (germline): SGHNT, YYREEE (reference sequence).

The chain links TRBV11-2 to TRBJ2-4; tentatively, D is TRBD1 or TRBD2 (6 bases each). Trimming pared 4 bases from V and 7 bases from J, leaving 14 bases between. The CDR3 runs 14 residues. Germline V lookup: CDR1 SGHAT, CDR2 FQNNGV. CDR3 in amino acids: CASSSGGRRNIQYF. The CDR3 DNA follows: TGTGCCAGCAGCTCCGGGGGCCGGAGGAACATTCAGTACTTC.

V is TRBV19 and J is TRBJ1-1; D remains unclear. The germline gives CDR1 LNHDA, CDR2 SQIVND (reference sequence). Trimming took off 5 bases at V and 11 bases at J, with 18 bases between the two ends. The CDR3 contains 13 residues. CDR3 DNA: TGTGCCAGTAGTTCCACCCAGGAGCCGTGGGCTTTCTTT. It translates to CASSSTQEPWAFF.

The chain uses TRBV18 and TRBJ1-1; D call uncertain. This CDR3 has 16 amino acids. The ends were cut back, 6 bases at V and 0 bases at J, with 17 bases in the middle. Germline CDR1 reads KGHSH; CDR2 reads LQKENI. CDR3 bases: TGTGCCAGCTCCTTAGGCACAGTCGTGATGAACACTGAAGCTTTCTTT. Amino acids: CASSLGTVVMNTEAFF.

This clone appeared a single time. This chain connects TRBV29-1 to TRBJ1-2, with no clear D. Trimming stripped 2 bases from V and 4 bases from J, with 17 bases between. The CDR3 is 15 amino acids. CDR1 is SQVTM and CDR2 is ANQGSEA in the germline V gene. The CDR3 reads CSVELRSSGGYGYTF. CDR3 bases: TGCAGCGTTGAACTAAGGTCTTCGGGCGGCTATGGCTACACCTTC.

The CDR3 coding sequence is TGCGCCAGCAGCTTGGTTCCCACAGATACGCAGTATTTT. It specifies CASSLVPTDTQYF. This sequence joins TRBV5-1 and TRBJ2-3; D is unclear. V lost 0 bases and J 2 bases, leaving 4 bases between the germline ends. From germline, CDR1 is SGHRS and CDR2 YFSETQ. CDR3 length: 13 amino acids.

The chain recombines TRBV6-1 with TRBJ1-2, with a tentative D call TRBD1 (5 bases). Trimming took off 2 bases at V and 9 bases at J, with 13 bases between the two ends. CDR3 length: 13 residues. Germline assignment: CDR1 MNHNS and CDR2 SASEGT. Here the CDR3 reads CASSEIRGSSYTF. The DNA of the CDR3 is TGTGCCAGCAGTGAAATCCGGGGGTCTAGCTACACCTTC.

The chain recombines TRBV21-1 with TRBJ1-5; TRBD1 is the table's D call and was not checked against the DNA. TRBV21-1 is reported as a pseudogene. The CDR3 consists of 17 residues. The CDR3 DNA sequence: TGTGCCAGCAGCAAATCGAAGGACAGGGGATTTGGGCAGCCCCAGCATTTT. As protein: CASSKSKDRGFGQPQHF.

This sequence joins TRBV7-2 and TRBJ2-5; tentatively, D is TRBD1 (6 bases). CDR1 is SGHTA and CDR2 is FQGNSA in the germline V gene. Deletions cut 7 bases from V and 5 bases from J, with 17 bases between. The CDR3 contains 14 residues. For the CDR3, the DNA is TGTGCCAGCACCCCGGACAGCCCGAGGGAGACCCAGTACTTC. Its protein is CASTPDSPRETQYF.

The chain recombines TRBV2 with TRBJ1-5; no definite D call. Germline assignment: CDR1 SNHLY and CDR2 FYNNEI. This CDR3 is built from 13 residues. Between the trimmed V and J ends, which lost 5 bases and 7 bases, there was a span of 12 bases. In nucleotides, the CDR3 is TGTGCCAGCAGTCAACGGGGTGGGCAGCCCCAGCATTTT. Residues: CASSQRGGQPQHF.

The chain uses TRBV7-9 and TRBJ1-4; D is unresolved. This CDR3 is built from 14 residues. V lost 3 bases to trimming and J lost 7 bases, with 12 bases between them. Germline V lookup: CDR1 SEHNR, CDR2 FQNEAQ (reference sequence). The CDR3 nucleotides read TGTGCCAGCAGCTTGGTGGCGCCGGGTGAAAAACTGTTTTTT. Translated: CASSLVAPGEKLFF.

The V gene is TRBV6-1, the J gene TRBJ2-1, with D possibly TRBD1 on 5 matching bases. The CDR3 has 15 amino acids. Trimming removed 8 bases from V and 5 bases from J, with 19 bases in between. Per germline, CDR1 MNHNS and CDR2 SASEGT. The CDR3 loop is CASQRGGRKDNEQFF. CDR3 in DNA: TGTGCCAGCCAAAGGGGCGGCCGAAAGGACAATGAGCAGTTCTTC.

The CDR3 region is CASSSTGAGRYTIYF. In DNA, the CDR3 is TGTGCCAGCAGTTCGACAGGGGCGGGGAGGTACACCATATATTTT. This chain links TRBV28 with TRBJ1-3; 8 bases are a match to TRBD1. V trimming: 4 bases; J trimming: 8 bases; junction bases outside the gene matches: 10. The CDR3 has 15 residues. CDR1 and CDR2 from the germline V gene are MDHEN and SYDVKM.

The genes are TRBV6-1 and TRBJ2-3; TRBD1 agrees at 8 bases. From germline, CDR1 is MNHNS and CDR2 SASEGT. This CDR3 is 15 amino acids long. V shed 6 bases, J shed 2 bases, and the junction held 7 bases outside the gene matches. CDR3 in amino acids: CASSPGQGYTDTQYF. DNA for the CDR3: TGTGCCAGCAGCCCTGGACAGGGATACACAGATACGCAGTATTTT.

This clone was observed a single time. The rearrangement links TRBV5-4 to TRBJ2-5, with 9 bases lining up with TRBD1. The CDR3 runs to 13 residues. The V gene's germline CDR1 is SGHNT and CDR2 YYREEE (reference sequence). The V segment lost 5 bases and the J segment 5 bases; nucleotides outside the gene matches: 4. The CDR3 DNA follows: TGTGCCAGCAGGAGGGACAGGGCCGAGACCCAGTACTTC. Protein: CASRRDRAETQYF.

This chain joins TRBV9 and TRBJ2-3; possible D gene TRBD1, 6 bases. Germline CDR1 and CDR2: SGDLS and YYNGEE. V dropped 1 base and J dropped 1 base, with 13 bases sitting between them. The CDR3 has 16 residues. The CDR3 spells CASSVTGTPGTDTQYF. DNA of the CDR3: TGTGCCAGCAGCGTAACCGGGACACCAGGCACAGATACGCAGTATTTT.